This T cell receptor (beta chain) was identified during a study of T-cell reconstitution after alpha-beta-depleted transplantation in children (dated by TCRdb to 2015 to 2016). For the wider study: The study quantitatively tracked T-cell immune reconstitution after TCRalphabeta/CD19-depleted allogeneic hematopoietic cell transplantation in children using TCR repertoire profiling.

The protocol used for the library was PCR. Instrument on record: Illumina HiSeq 2500. To normalize quantification of the TCRbeta repertoire, the TCR libraries were built with molecular barcoding that relied on unique molecular identifiers. The public sequencing data were trimmed at Q25 with fastp and processed into clonotypes with MiXCR by TCRdb, which kept only in-frame beta chains. Here each entry gathers all rows of one CDR3 protein and keeps the most common genes and DNA. This sample has over 550,000 distinct CDR3 sequences in its table, and 8% to 11% of those were observed once. 3.5% to 5% of the sample comes from the top ten. As concerns this clonotype: Its recognized antigen is unknown. The record has no base qualities; no much larger clone is one base away.

Trimming at the junction amounts to 4 bases on V and 2 bases on J, and the germline ends lie 21 bases apart. From the cysteine up to the phenylalanine, the CDR3 has a length of 17 residues. Left in the record is the CDR3 DNA by itself, 51 bases read in frame from the first base. The germline V gene provides CDR1 SGHTA and CDR2 FQGNSA. The sequence was collected from a human donor who donated a stem cell graft to a child with acute myeloid leukemia. The rearranged segments are TRBV7-2 and TRBJ2-7, and TRBD1 may be the D gene, going by 6 matching bases. Sequenced material: PBMCs from the stem cell graft donor, taken from the stem cell graft. The CDR3 protein is CASSWGPGTKIAYEQYF. The DNA sequence is as follows: TGTGCCAGCAGCTGGGGCCCCGGGACAAAAATTGCCTACGAGCAGTACTTC. With all but the CDR3 taken from the reference TRBV7-2 and TRBJ2-7 genes, the full variable domain is: GAGVSQSPSNKVTEKGKDVELRCDPISGHTALYWYRQSLGQGLEFLIYFQGNSAPDKSGLPSDRFSAERTGGSVSTLTIQRTQQEDSAVYLCASSWGPGTKIAYEQYFGPGTRLTVT.